This T cell receptor (beta chain) derives from a study of blood T cell repertoires in COVID-19 (dated by TCRdb to between 2020 and 2021). Broadly, across the study: Collaborator samples came from the United States, Italy and Spain and covered acute and convalescent phases of COVID-19. Subjects who had been exposed to COVID-19, were actively infected with it, or had recovered from it provided the deeply sampled blood TCRbeta repertoires that made up the dataset. The material from the prospective study consisted of cDNA or gDNA derived from T cells, B-cell-depleted T cells, or PBMCs. Where available, HLA class I and class II types were obtained from metadata supplied by the sample provider rather than from assay-based typing. The repertoires were made available in a free public database intended to serve as a resource for research on the immune response to SARS-CoV-2. Samples were obtained from the ongoing ImmuneRACE study (first 160 participants) and from approximately 1,200 subjects provided by 6 global collaborators. Nearly every sample came with metadata listing a de-identified subject ID, COVID-19 status, age in years and sex.

The immunoSEQ Assay, a bias-controlled multiplex PCR, was used to amplify TCRbeta CDR3 regions from genomic DNA. The source study handled its data this way. The number of nucleated cells in each sample was estimated from the amplification of reference gene primers within the assay. To quantify the absolute abundance of each unique TCRbeta CDR3 rearrangement, sequence reads were collapsed and filtered. Productive Simpson clonality was computed per sample as the square root of Simpson's diversity index over productive rearrangements. The clones in this table, taken by TCRdb from immuneACCESS, are in-frame only. Not every clone is retained; where verified, under half of the shortfall comes from an unresolved V gene, and the cause of the rest is unknown. The V and J calls and clone size come from that table; D and trimming were worked out from the DNA. Present in this sample are 200,000 to 250,000 clones, roughly 85% of which were seen just once. The top ten hold roughly 3.4% of the sample.

Each collaborating institution followed its own protocols to collect whole blood in K2EDTA tubes. For TCRbeta analysis, collaborator samples were shipped as frozen whole blood, as isolated PBMCs, or as DNA extracted from either sample type. Regarding this clone: Its antigen has not been determined. Base qualities are not provided; no much larger clone lies one nucleotide away.

V sheds 2 bases and J sheds 0 bases, leaving 12 bases between their ends. Counted from cysteine to phenylalanine, this CDR3 has 15 amino acids. Only the CDR3 portion is preserved as DNA: 45 bases, with reading frame beginning at the first base. The germline V gene (reference sequence) provides CDR1 GTSNPN and CDR2 SVGIG. Study-level results and caveats: The quantity of clinical and demographic metadata differed by source and by participant and was supplied without curation.

The specimen was peripheral blood. The rearranged segments are TRBV30 and TRBJ2-3; matching of 6 bases hints at TRBD2 as the D gene. This TCR was sampled from a woman in her late teens or twenties with acute or convalescent COVID-19. The CDR3 is CAWSHGGRSTDTQYF. The DNA sequence reads TGTGCCTGGAGTCACGGAGGGCGTAGCACAGATACGCAGTATTTT.